The T cell receptor beta chain under discussion was sequenced for a study of tumor and adjacent non-tumor tissue in lung cancer. Study in general: Patients were aged roughly 30 to 76, 9 to 10 men and about five women, stage I to III.

This sample's RNA came from whole unsorted tissue. Distant lung tissue was collected more than 3 cm away from the tumor edge. Newly diagnosed lung cancer patients had thoracic surgery in China, August–late 2014, without prior chemotherapy. CDR1 is SQVTM and CDR2 is ANQGSEA in the germline V gene. The CDR3 is 13 amino acids. General study points: Shorter survival was associated with higher TCR diversity in tumors.

This clonotype appeared a single time. Its antigen is still unknown. The junction departs from germline at one end; a sequencing error may be responsible. Three rounds of nested PCR, following a modified ARM-PCR protocol, produced the TCRbeta library. TCRdb reanalysed the multiplex PCR reads using MiXCR and keeps one entry per CDR3 protein. The table has approximately 90,000 distinct CDR3 sequences, roughly three quarters seen once. This TCR came from a woman aged 45-65 years with non-small cell lung cancer. The chain links TRBV29-1 to TRBJ2-1; 9 bases are shared with TRBD2. The sequenced sample consisted of distant non-tumor lung tissue. In DNA form, the CDR3 reads TGCAGCGCCAAGAGGCGGGAGGGAGGTGAACAGTCCTTC. The encoded protein is CSAKRREGGEQSF.